The 2 T cell receptor beta chains below all came from one sample that was sequenced in a study of sequential checkpoint blockade in melanoma. Repertoires were generated with immunoSEQ multiplex PCR, while TCRdb's copy carries only in-frame clones and drops some. In the table there are roughly 9,600 clones, 27% of which are singletons. Regarding treatment: randomized to nivolumab then ipilimumab (arm A) or the reverse (arm B). The source was tumor tissue (inferred from file names), collected from a patient given nivolumab and ipilimumab in sequence. The receptor set was obtained from a human donor with melanoma.

This chain uses TRBV5-1 with TRBJ2-3; the D is unclear. Germline CDR1 is SGHRS and CDR2 is YFSETQ. V was trimmed by 2 bases and J by 0 bases, leaving 10 bases between them. The CDR3 is made up of 15 amino acids. The CDR3 coding sequence is TGCGCCAGCAGCTTTTACTCTACTAGCACAGATACGCAGTATTTT. This gives the protein CASSFYSTSTDTQYF.

In this sample, this clone turned up a few times. J is TRBJ2-2 and V is TRBV5-1; D tentatively fits TRBD1 or TRBD2 (6 bases each). This CDR3 contains 15 residues. CDR1 and CDR2 (germline): SGHRS, YFSETQ. The V end lost 2 bases, the J end lost 1 base, and 9 bases lay between the germline ends. The CDR3 sequence is CASSFGGWNTGELFF. The CDR3 DNA is TGCGCCAGCAGCTTCGGGGGCTGGAACACCGGGGAGCTGTTTTTT.